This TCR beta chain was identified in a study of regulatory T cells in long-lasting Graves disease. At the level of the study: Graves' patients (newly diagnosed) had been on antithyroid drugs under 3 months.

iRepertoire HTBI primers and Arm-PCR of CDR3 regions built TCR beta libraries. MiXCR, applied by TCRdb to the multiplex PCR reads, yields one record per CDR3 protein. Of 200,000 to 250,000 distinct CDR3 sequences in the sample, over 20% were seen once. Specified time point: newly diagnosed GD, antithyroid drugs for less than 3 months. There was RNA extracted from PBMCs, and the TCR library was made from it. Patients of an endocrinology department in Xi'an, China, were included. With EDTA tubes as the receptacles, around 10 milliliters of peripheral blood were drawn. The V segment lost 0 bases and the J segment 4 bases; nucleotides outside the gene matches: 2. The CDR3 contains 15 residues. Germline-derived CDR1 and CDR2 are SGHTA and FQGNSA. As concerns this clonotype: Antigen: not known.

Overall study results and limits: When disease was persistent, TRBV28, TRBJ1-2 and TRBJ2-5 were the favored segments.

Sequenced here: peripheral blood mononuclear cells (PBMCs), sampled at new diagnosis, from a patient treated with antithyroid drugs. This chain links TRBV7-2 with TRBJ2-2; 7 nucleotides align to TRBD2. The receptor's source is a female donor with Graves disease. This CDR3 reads CASSLAIAGTGELFF. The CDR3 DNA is TGTGCCAGCAGCTTAGCTATAGCGGGCACCGGGGAGCTGTTTTTT.